This TCR beta chain was captured by sequencing in a study of T cell repertoires in cytomegalovirus infection. Study in general: Shared public TCR beta signatures pointed to both CMV infection and a matching HLA type. Study results and caveats: Cumulative public TCR beta family frequency identified CMV carriers with the relevant HLA. Dominating the ex vivo response were TCR beta clonotypes that were CMV-specific and HLA-C-restricted.

The germline V gene encodes CDR1 MNHEY and CDR2 SVGAGI. This CDR3 spans 19 amino acids. The junction had 12 bases not matched to a gene; V was cut back by 2 bases and J by 2 bases. At least ten counts were recorded for this clonotype. As yet, its antigen is unknown. TCRdb analysed the reads with MiXCR anew, one entry per CDR3 protein. This sample has about 260,000 distinct CDR3 sequences, with 9.1% found just once. The genes are TRBV6-5 and TRBJ1-5; 10 nucleotides agree with TRBD1. This clonotype was obtained from a human donor in good health (CMV status not recorded). Some clones in this sample may be carry-over from other donors' samples. The sample was PBMCs. CDR3 region: CASSYPTDRGFQGNQPQHF. The CDR3, as DNA: TGTGCCAGCAGTTACCCGACGGACAGGGGGTTTCAGGGCAATCAGCCCCAGCATTTT.